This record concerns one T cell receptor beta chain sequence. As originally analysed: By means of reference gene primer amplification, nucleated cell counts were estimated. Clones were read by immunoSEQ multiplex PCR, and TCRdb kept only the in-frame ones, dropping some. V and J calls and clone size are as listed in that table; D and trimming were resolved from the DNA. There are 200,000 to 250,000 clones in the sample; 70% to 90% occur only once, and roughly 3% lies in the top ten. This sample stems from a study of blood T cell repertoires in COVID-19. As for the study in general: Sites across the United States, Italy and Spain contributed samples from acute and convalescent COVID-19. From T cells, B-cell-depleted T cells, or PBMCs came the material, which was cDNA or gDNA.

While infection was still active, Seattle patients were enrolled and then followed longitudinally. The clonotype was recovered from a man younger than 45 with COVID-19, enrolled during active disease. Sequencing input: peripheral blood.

CDR3 in DNA: TGTGCCAGCAGACGGGGAGACGCCTCCTACAATGAGCAGTTCTTC. Encoded protein: CASRRGDASYNEQFF. The chain has TRBV27 and TRBJ2-1, with D maybe TRBD2 (5 bases). Trimming stripped 6 bases from V and 0 bases from J, with 12 bases between. The CDR3 sequence is 15 residues long. Germline CDR1 reads MNHEY; CDR2 reads SMNVEV (reference sequence).